The subject of this entry is one T cell receptor (beta chain). This record comes from a study of control samples from healthy donors and cancer patients. Germline V gene data show CDR1 as SNHLY and CDR2 as FYNNEI. CDR3 length: 15 residues. The germline V and J ends were trimmed by 4 bases and 2 bases, with 9 bases remaining between them. Data came from immunoSEQ multiplex PCR; TCRdb stores just in-frame clones and leaves some out. Here the sample spans some 120,000 clones, approximately 92% being singletons. The clonotype was recovered from a woman in her forties or fifties with colorectal cancer. This rearrangement joins TRBV2 to TRBJ2-6, with TRBD2 as a possible D gene (6 bases). The sequencing input was PBMCs. The CDR3 loop reads CASSVGGAGANVLTF. Here the CDR3 DNA reads TGTGCCAGCAGTGTCGGGGGTGCTGGGGCCAACGTCCTGACTTTC.